What follows are 8 T cell receptor beta chains derived from one specimen sequenced in a study of cytomegalovirus exposure and HLA in healthy donors. PCR primers comprised 60 Vbeta and 13 Jbeta primers. The data were produced by immunoSEQ multiplex PCR, yet TCRdb's version contains in-frame clones alone and is incomplete. Of 100,000 or so clones listed, roughly 82% are singletons. Specimen: PBMCs. The receptors were gathered from a woman aged 18-29 years in good health and CMV-seronegative.

This chain uses TRBV15 with TRBJ2-7, with 8 bases aligning to TRBD1. With V trimmed by 4 bases and J by 1 base, 3 bases remained unmatched. CDR3 length: 14 residues. From germline, CDR1 is LNHNV and CDR2 YYDKDF (reference sequence). The CDR3 sequence: CATSIRDRSYEQYF. The CDR3 DNA is TGTGCCACCAGCATCCGGGACAGGTCCTACGAGCAGTACTTC.

This rearrangement joins TRBV5-1 to TRBJ2-1, with 12 bases aligning to TRBD2. Germline CDR1 SGHRS, CDR2 YFSETQ. V lost 4 bases to trimming and J lost 7 bases; unmatched junction nucleotides: 9. The CDR3 spans 16 residues. This CDR3 reads CASSARLAGATNEQFF. DNA of the CDR3: TGCGCCAGCAGCGCCCGACTAGCGGGAGCGACTAATGAGCAGTTCTTC.

This clone appeared a few times. This chain joins TRBV7-8 and TRBJ1-1; unclear D gene. The CDR3 loop spans 15 amino acids. The germline V gene encodes CDR1 SGHVS and CDR2 FQNEAQ. Trimming shortened V by 0 bases and J by 0 bases, and 8 bases separated the two germline ends. The CDR3 DNA sequence: TGTGCCAGCAGCTTAGCGCTACCCGTGAACACTGAAGCTTTCTTT. It specifies CASSLALPVNTEAFF.

The gene calls are TRBV9 and TRBJ1-1; weak D call: TRBD1 (6 bases). CDR3 size: 16 residues. V dropped 2 bases and J dropped 3 bases, with 17 bases sitting between them. Germline V gene sequence: CDR1 SGDLS, CDR2 YYNGEE. Here the CDR3 DNA reads TGTGCCAGCAGCGTCCGCGTACAGGGACGGGACACTGAAGCTTTCTTT. This sequence encodes CASSVRVQGRDTEAFF.

This clone came up once. The J gene is TRBJ1-2, the V gene TRBV28; 11 bases map to TRBD1. V lost 3 bases and J lost 3; bases outside the gene matches: 3. The CDR3 extends over 15 amino acids. Germline assignment: CDR1 MDHEN and CDR2 SYDVKM. CDR3 amino acids: CASSFRDRGDYGYTF. Written as DNA, the CDR3 is TGTGCCAGCAGTTTCCGGGACAGGGGGGACTATGGCTACACCTTC.

The chain has TRBV4-2 and TRBJ1-1; unclear D gene. CDR1 and CDR2 from the germline V gene are LGHNA and YNFKEQ. The CDR3 consists of 13 residues. Trimming left V 0 bases short and J 3 bases short, with 5 bases between. In DNA form, the CDR3 reads TGTGCCAGCAGCCAAGATTCAGACACTGAAGCTTTCTTT. Protein sequence: CASSQDSDTEAFF.

The chain carries TRBV5-4 and TRBJ2-2, with 8 positions matching TRBD2. The trim removed 1 base at V and 0 bases at J, leaving 11 bases unmatched. CDR1 SGHNT and CDR2 YYREEE come from the germline V gene (reference sequence). This CDR3 comprises 19 residues. This CDR3 reads CASSLYSTGGPANTGELFF. The CDR3 nucleotides are TGTGCCAGCAGCTTGTATTCGACGGGAGGGCCCGCGAACACCGGGGAGCTGTTTTTT.

The rearrangement uses TRBV6-5 and TRBJ2-3, with D perhaps TRBD2 (5 bases). V gave up 4 bases and J gave up 7 bases, with 12 bases separating them. The CDR3 is 13 amino acids. Germline CDR1 and CDR2: MNHEY and SVGAGI. The CDR3: CASSSGSGNTQYF. CDR3 in DNA: TGTGCCAGCAGTTCGGGTTCCGGGAATACGCAGTATTTT.